This TCR beta chain emerged from a study of PD-1 blockade in classical Hodgkin lymphoma. Trimming cost V 4 bases and J 2 bases, with 15 bases left between them. Germline V gene lookup returns CDR1 SGHNT and CDR2 YYREEE (reference sequence). This CDR3 comprises 15 residues. All trial patients relapsed after autologous stem cell transplantation. Libraries were prepared by immunoSEQ multiplex PCR; TCRdb keeps only in-frame clonotypes and omits some of them. This sample yields 10,000 to 14,000 clones, of which approximately 82% are seen a single time; roughly 6% belongs to the top ten. This clonotype originated in a human donor with classical Hodgkin lymphoma. The chain couples TRBV5-4 to TRBJ2-5, with a possible D match to TRBD2 (5 bases). The sample consisted of peripheral blood mononuclear cells (PBMCs), taken before the second cycle of nivolumab. The CDR3 DNA is TGTGCCAGCAGCACTCCAGCGGAACTACAAGAGACCCAGTACTTC. Translated, it gives CASSTPAELQETQYF.